This T cell receptor (beta chain) comes out of a study of blood T cell repertoires in COVID-19. Overall study context: Samples representing acute and convalescent COVID-19 were sourced from the United States, Italy and Spain. Sample material is recorded as cDNA or gDNA derived from T cells, B-cell-depleted T cells, or PBMCs.

In the original analysis: Estimated nucleated cell counts came from reference gene primer amplification. Profiled with immunoSEQ multiplex PCR; TCRdb holds only in-frame clones, not every one. V and J calls and clone size come straight from that table; D and trimming were deduced from the DNA. The sample includes 60,000 or so clones, 70% to 90% of them seen just once. The receptor was isolated from a woman aged 55-69 years with active COVID-19. Material for sequencing was peripheral blood.

CDR3 residues: CASSGQHYGYTF. CDR3 sequence (DNA): TGTGCCAGCAGTGGACAGCACTATGGCTACACCTTC. The chain recombines TRBV12-3 or TRBV12-4 with TRBJ1-2; possible D gene TRBD1, 6 bases. Trimming pared 5 bases from V and 3 bases from J, leaving 7 bases between. This CDR3 is 12 amino acids long.